The 16 T cell receptor beta chains given below trace back to one sample, sequenced in a study of lymphopenia after photon versus proton radiotherapy (dated by TCRdb to 2018 to 2020). The library was produced with the immunoSEQ multiplex PCR assay. Sourced from immuneACCESS, this table was stored by TCRdb with only in-frame sequences that have V and J called. A share of the clones is absent; for the studies checked, an unresolved V gene accounts for under half, and the remainder has no known explanation. This sample is represented by around 24,000 clones; 75% to 90% of them were singletons. The ten largest account for around 5.3% of the sample. The sample consisted of peripheral blood, taken from a patient treated with photon-based radiotherapy. Receptors were obtained from a man aged 30 to 45 with gastric cancer.

The rearrangement joins TRBV7-2 to TRBJ2-2; perhaps D is TRBD1 or TRBD2 (5 bases each). The germline CDR1 and CDR2 sequences are SGHTA and FQGNSA. V lost 4 bases and J lost 2, with 8 bases in between. The CDR3 length is 14 residues. In nucleotides, the CDR3 is TGTGCCAGCAGCTGGGACGGCAACACCGGGGAGCTGTTTTTT. Encoded protein: CASSWDGNTGELFF.

The rearrangement uses TRBV5-1 and TRBJ1-1, with D possibly being TRBD1 (6 bases). Per the germline V gene, CDR1 is SGHRS and CDR2 is YFSETQ. Trimming took off 0 bases at V and 7 bases at J, with 10 bases between the two ends. This CDR3 is 13 amino acids long. CDR3 residues: CASSLEGEGEAFF. CDR3 bases: TGCGCCAGCAGCTTGGAGGGGGAAGGTGAAGCTTTCTTT.

The chain carries TRBV6-5 and TRBJ1-5; 9 bases map to TRBD1. CDR1 is MNHEY, CDR2 SVGAGI, per germline. CDR3 length equals 15 residues. The junction had 7 bases not matched to a gene; V was cut back by 6 bases and J by 4 bases. CDR3 in DNA: TGTGCCAGCAGACCCACAGGGGGCATGAATCAGCCCCAGCATTTT. Residues: CASRPTGGMNQPQHF.

This sequence joins TRBV2 and TRBJ1-5, with D unresolved. V shed 2 bases and J shed 4 bases, with 6 bases lying between them. The CDR3 contains 13 residues. Germline V gene lookup returns CDR1 SNHLY and CDR2 FYNNEI. The CDR3 sequence is CASSEIENQPQHF. As DNA, the CDR3 is TGTGCCAGCAGTGAAATCGAGAATCAGCCCCAGCATTTT.

The chain has TRBV6-1 and TRBJ1-3; D uncertain. CDR3 size: 14 residues. V dropped 6 bases and J dropped 6 bases, with 15 bases sitting between them. Germline V lookup: CDR1 MNHNS, CDR2 SASEGT. CDR3 protein: CASRALEDPNTIYF. CDR3 nucleotides: TGTGCCAGCAGAGCCTTGGAGGACCCAAACACCATATATTTT.

The genes are TRBV7-9 and TRBJ2-1; 8 bases fit TRBD2. The V gene's germline CDR1 is SEHNR and CDR2 FQNEAQ (reference sequence). This CDR3 contains 14 residues. With V trimmed by 3 bases and J by 2 bases, 0 bases remained unmatched. CDR3 nucleotides: TGTGCCAGCAGCTTTAGCGGGACCTACAATGAGCAGTTCTTC. Encoded protein: CASSFSGTYNEQFF. Based on the CDR3 plus reference TRBV7-9 and TRBJ2-1, the full variable domain is DTGVSQNPRHKITKRGQNVTFRCDPISEHNRLYWYRQTLGQGPEFLTYFQNEAQLEKSRLLSDRFSAERPKGSFSTLEIQRTEQGDSAMYLCASSFSGTYNEQFFGPGTRLTVL.

The chain is built from TRBV7-6 and TRBJ2-2, with D perhaps TRBD1 or TRBD2 (5 bases each). Germline CDR1 and CDR2: SGHVS and FNYEAQ. This CDR3 spans 16 amino acids. Trimming took 5 bases from V and 1 from J, leaving 14 bases between them. The CDR3 is CASSLEGRVNTGELFF. The CDR3 nucleotides read TGTGCCAGCAGCCTAGAGGGCAGGGTGAACACCGGGGAGCTGTTTTTT. The complete variable domain, with remaining parts taken from reference TRBV7-6 and TRBJ2-2, reads GAGVSQSPRYKVTKRGQDVALRCDPISGHVSLYWYRQALGQGPEFLTYFNYEAQQDKSGLPNDRFSAERPEGSISTLTIQRTEQRDSAMYRCASSLEGRVNTGELFFGEGSRLTVL.

This chain links TRBV11-2 with TRBJ2-7; TRBD1 matches 7 bases. The CDR3 loop spans 14 amino acids. The V gene end was trimmed by 4 bases and the J gene end by 6 bases; junction bases not matched to a gene: 9. Germline lookup yields CDR1 SGHAT and CDR2 FQNNGV. The CDR3 DNA is TGTGCCAGCAGCTCGCTACAGGGGACGGGCGAGCAGTACTTC. It translates to CASSSLQGTGEQYF.

The V and J genes are TRBV29-1 and TRBJ1-5, with D perhaps matching TRBD1 (6 bases). V was clipped by 3 bases and J by 4 bases, with 10 bases between them. CDR1 SQVTM and CDR2 ANQGSEA come from the germline V gene. This CDR3 contains 13 residues. The CDR3 sequence is CSVDTGPNQPQHF. In DNA form, the CDR3 reads TGCAGCGTTGACACAGGGCCGAATCAGCCCCAGCATTTT.

The J gene is TRBJ1-1, the V gene TRBV7-3; D not resolved. The CDR3 loop spans 18 amino acids. Trimming removed 2 bases at V and 3 bases at J, with 22 bases between. CDR1 SGHTA and CDR2 FQGTGA come from the germline V gene. Here the CDR3 reads CASSLPPSRGPRDTEAFF. CDR3 sequence (DNA): TGTGCCAGCAGCTTACCCCCTAGTCGAGGACCTAGGGACACTGAAGCTTTCTTT.

The sample holds one count of this clone. The V gene is TRBV19, the J gene TRBJ1-2; no definite D call. V was trimmed by 0 bases and J by 5 bases, leaving 7 bases between them. This CDR3 spans 13 amino acids. Germline V gene lookup returns CDR1 LNHDA and CDR2 SQIVND (reference sequence). CDR3 in amino acids: CASSIEGLYGYTF. The CDR3 region has the DNA TGTGCCAGTAGTATAGAAGGCCTGTATGGCTACACCTTC.

This clone occurred a few times. This chain links TRBV7-2 with TRBJ2-1; 7 nucleotides match TRBD2. The trim removed 0 bases at V and 0 bases at J, leaving 2 bases unmatched. The CDR3 consists of 16 residues. The germline V gene has CDR1 SGHTA and CDR2 FQGNSA. CDR3 in DNA: TGTGCCAGCAGCTTAGCTGGGACTAACTCCTACAATGAGCAGTTCTTC. This encodes CASSLAGTNSYNEQFF.

The chain carries TRBV6-5 and TRBJ2-6; D gene ambiguous. CDR1 and CDR2 from the germline V gene are MNHEY and SVGAGI. CDR3 length equals 16 residues. The V end was cut by 0 bases, the J end by 0 bases, with 6 bases between. CDR3 protein: CASSYSPGSGANVLTF. The CDR3 nucleotides read TGTGCCAGCAGTTACTCCCCTGGCTCTGGGGCCAACGTCCTGACTTTC.

This chain connects TRBV5-1 to TRBJ1-5; 9 bases line up with TRBD1. The length of the CDR3 is 16 residues. Trimming took 0 bases from V and 4 from J; bases not matched to a gene: 5. Germline CDR1 reads SGHRS; CDR2 reads YFSETQ. Here the CDR3 DNA reads TGCGCCAGCAGCTTGGAGGGGACAGGGAAGAATCAGCCCCAGCATTTT. The encoded protein is CASSLEGTGKNQPQHF.

V is TRBV7-9 and J is TRBJ2-4; D is undetermined. The V gene's germline CDR1 is SEHNR and CDR2 FQNEAQ (reference sequence). The CDR3 sequence is 12 residues long. Between the trimmed V and J ends, which lost 1 base and 4 bases, there was a span of 2 bases. The CDR3 nucleotides read TGTGCCAGCAGCTTAGGAAAAAACATTCAGTACTTC. It yields the protein CASSLGKNIQYF. Full variable domain (remainder filled in from reference TRBV7-9 and TRBJ2-4): DTGVSQNPRHKITKRGQNVTFRCDPISEHNRLYWYRQTLGQGPEFLTYFQNEAQLEKSRLLSDRFSAERPKGSFSTLEIQRTEQGDSAMYLCASSLGKNIQYFGAGTRLSVL.

The chain carries TRBV29-1 and TRBJ2-1; TRBD1 matches at 8 bases. Per the germline V gene, CDR1 is SQVTM and CDR2 is ANQGSEA. This CDR3 region has 13 residues. J was trimmed by 8 bases and V by 3 bases; bases with no gene match: 6. In DNA form, the CDR3 reads TGCAGCGTTGATCCACAGGGGGTCGATGAGCAGTTCTTC. Amino acid sequence: CSVDPQGVDEQFF.